The 21 T cell receptor beta chains listed next were all sequenced from one sample in a study of tumor and adjacent non-tumor tissue in lung cancer (dated by TCRdb to the late 2010s). RNA was isolated from bulk, unsorted tissue, and RNA quality was assessed with a NanoDrop ND-1000 and an Agilent 2100. The normal lung samples consisted of distant non-tumor tissue collected more than 3 cm from the tumor edge. Receptor libraries were prepared by multiplex PCR. Reads for this sample came from an Illumina HiSeq 2500. TCRbeta libraries were built by three rounds of nested PCR using primers (Table S4), following protocols modified from ARM-PCR. TCRdb took the public reads, trimmed them with fastp at Q25, ran MiXCR for clone calling and kept in-frame beta chains. Entries are consolidated by CDR3 protein sequence, retaining the most common genes and DNA. Counted in this sample were about 48,000 distinct CDR3 sequences; around 64% of them appeared once. The top ten constitute about 32% of the sample.

Material: distant non-tumor lung tissue. The receptors stem from a woman aged 70 to 79 with non-small cell lung cancer.

The CDR3 is CSVKVSSQETQYF. CDR3 sequence (DNA): TGCAGTGTTAAAGTTTCTTCACAAGAGACCCAGTACTTC. J is TRBJ2-5 and V is TRBV29-1; D remains unclear. Germline-derived CDR1 and CDR2 are SQVTM and ANQGSEA. This CDR3 is built from 13 residues.

Note on this clonotype: The junction differs from germline at one of its ends, possibly a read error. The V call is TRBV6-6, the J call TRBJ1-1; D is undetermined. The CDR3 sequence is 11 residues long. CDR1 and CDR2 (germline): MNHNY, SVGAGI (reference sequence). CDR3 sequence: CVSSTDSEAFF. In nucleotides, the CDR3 is TGTGTCAGCAGTACCGACTCTGAAGCTTTCTTT.

The sample holds many counts of this clonotype. A much bigger clone sits one base away, suggesting this may be a read error. No conserved phenylalanine or tryptophan is present at the end of the CDR3, so a read error is the likely explanation. This chain links TRBV12-3 or TRBV12-4 with TRBJ2-5, with 9 positions matching TRBD1. There are 14 residues in the CDR3. The J segment lost 4 bases and the V segment lost 6 bases, leaving 6 bases of the junction unmatched. CDR3 loop: CASRKQGASETQYL. In nucleotides, the CDR3 is TGTGCCAGCAGAAAACAGGGGGCTTCAGAGACCCAGTACCTC.

Concerning this clonotype: A much larger clone differs by one base, so this may be a read error. The genes are TRBV20-1 and TRBJ2-7; D is unclear. This CDR3 is 14 amino acids long. Between the trimmed V and J ends, which lost 4 bases and 4 bases, there was a span of 17 bases. Germline CDR1 and CDR2: DFQATT and SNEGSKA (reference sequence). CDR3 protein: CSATQLQRSYEQYF. CDR3 coding DNA: TGCAGTGCTACTCAGTTGCAGAGATCATACGAGCAGTACTTC.

There are many counts of this clonotype. The DNA of the CDR3 is TGCAGTGCTAGAGATTCAGGGGAGGCATGGACTGAAGCTTTCTTT. Translated: CSARDSGEAWTEAFF. V and J are TRBV20-1 and TRBJ1-1; D possibly corresponds to TRBD1 (6 bases). Germline loops: CDR1 DFQATT, CDR2 SNEGSKA (reference sequence). This CDR3 has 15 residues. V was shortened by 0 bases and J by 5 bases, with 16 bases between the two germline ends.

This clonotype turned up a few times. Possible read error: a much larger clone is one base away. V is TRBV7-8 and J is TRBJ2-7; tentatively, D is TRBD1 (5 bases). Germline-derived CDR1 and CDR2 are SGHVS and FQNEAQ. This CDR3 is 12 amino acids long. The V gene lost 6 bases and the J gene lost 3 bases, with 9 bases spanning the gap. CDR3 in amino acids: CASSHRFYEQYF. The CDR3 DNA is TGTGCCAGCAGTCACAGGTTCTACGAGCAGTACTTC.

The rearrangement joins TRBV7-3 to TRBJ2-3, with D unclear. Germline-derived CDR1 and CDR2 are SGHTA and FQGTGA. V was pared by 1 base and J by 5 bases, with 7 bases between. This CDR3 is built from 13 residues. CDR3 sequence: CASSLSGEDTQYF. The CDR3 DNA reads TGTGCCAGCAGCTTAAGCGGTGAAGATACGCAGTATTTT.

This clonotype was counted a single time. One end of the junction is discordant with germline, which a read error may explain. The rearrangement uses TRBV4-1 and TRBJ2-1; D possibly corresponds to TRBD2 (6 bases). In germline, CDR1 is MGHRA, CDR2 YSYEKL. The CDR3 spans 16 residues. The CDR3, as DNA: TGCGCCAGCAGCCGTCATTCTATCGGGAGTTACAATGAGCAGTCCTTC. Residues: CASSRHSIGSYNEQSF.

Comments on this clonotype: Relative to the germline gene, one junction end is altered; a read error may explain this. The chain couples TRBV11-1 to TRBJ2-2; a possible D gene is TRBD2 (6 bases). CDR3 length: 13 amino acids. The germline V gene has CDR1 SGHAT and CDR2 FQDESV (reference sequence). The CDR3 loop reads CASSTGGTGEMFF. The CDR3 DNA reads TGTGCCAGCAGCACTGGGGGGACCGGGGAGATGTTTTTT.

A remark on this clonotype: It is likely a read error, because the conserved phenylalanine at the end of the CDR3 is missing. The chain has TRBV10-2 and TRBJ1-1; D gene unclear. The CDR3 length is 15 residues. Germline V gene sequence: CDR1 WSHSY, CDR2 SAAADI. CDR3 amino acids: CVSSEWSTLNIEAFS. CDR3 nucleotide sequence: TGCGTCAGCAGTGAGTGGAGCACTCTGAACATTGAAGCTTTCTCT.

This clonotype has just a few counts. Just one base apart from a much larger clone, this may be a read error. The chain recombines TRBV10-2 with TRBJ2-7; possible D gene TRBD2, 6 bases. CDR1 WSHSY and CDR2 SAAADI come from the germline V gene. This CDR3 is built from 13 residues. Here the CDR3 reads CASSEERAYERYF. In nucleotides, the CDR3 is TGCGCCAGCAGTGAGGAGCGGGCCTACGAGCGGTACTTC.

Note on this clonotype: This may stem from a read error, because a much larger clone lies one nucleotide away. The gene calls are TRBV20-1 and TRBJ2-1; 11 positions agree with TRBD2. This CDR3 region has 11 residues. Germline V gives CDR1 DFQATT, CDR2 SNEGSKA (reference sequence). CDR3 bases: TGCAATGCTAGCGGGAGGCACCCGCAGTTCTTC. This codes for CNASGRHPQFF.

This rearrangement joins TRBV20-1 to TRBJ1-1; D not resolved. The V gene lost 0 bases and the J gene lost 3 bases, with 14 bases spanning the gap. The CDR3 sequence is 15 residues long. Germline V gene data show CDR1 as DFQATT and CDR2 as SNEGSKA (reference sequence). The CDR3 bases are TGCAGTGCTAGAGACAGGAGATTCCCTGACACTGAAGCTTTCTTT. Its protein product is CSARDRRFPDTEAFF.

A note on this clonotype: The junction shows a germline mismatch at one end, possibly a read error. This chain links TRBV20-1 with TRBJ2-5; D tentatively fits TRBD1 or TRBD2 (5 bases each). Germline-derived CDR1 and CDR2 are DFQATT and SNEGSKA (reference sequence). This CDR3 is built from 11 residues. CDR3 nucleotides: TGCAGCGGGACCGCGAGGGAGACCCAGTATTTC. This translates into CSGTARETQYF.

This clonotype has just a few counts. The chain employs TRBV11-3 and TRBJ2-7; D not certain. Germline-derived CDR1 and CDR2 are SGHNT and YENEEA. Trimming took 1 base from V and 4 from J, leaving 8 bases between them. The CDR3 length is 13 residues. In nucleotides, the CDR3 is TGTGCCAGCAGCTTAGGAGAGTCTTACGAGCAGTACTTC. It translates to CASSLGESYEQYF.

This clonotype was seen just once. The V and J genes are TRBV6-1 and TRBJ1-1; weak D call: TRBD1 (6 bases). Trimming stripped 7 bases from V and 5 bases from J, with 20 bases between. Germline V gene data show CDR1 as MNHNS and CDR2 as SASEGT. This CDR3 contains 15 residues. In nucleotides, the CDR3 is TGTGCCAGCATCCCCGCTAGAGAGGGACAAACTGAAGCTTTCTTT. Amino acid sequence: CASIPAREGQTEAFF.

The table lists this clonotype with a few counts. Just one base apart from a much larger clone, this may be a read error. The CDR3 here is CASARRDTEAFF. CDR3 DNA sequence: TGTGCCAGCGCCCGTCGAGACACTGAAGCTTTCTTT. The chain joins TRBV6-1 to TRBJ1-1; D unclear. CDR1 MNHNS and CDR2 SASEGT come from the germline V gene. The CDR3 is 12 residues long. Trimming stripped 8 bases from V and 3 bases from J, with 10 bases between.

This clonotype was seen many times. For the CDR3, the DNA is TGTGCCAGCAGTCGTTCACAGGGGATTTCTGGGGCCAACGTCCTGACTTTC. Translated: CASSRSQGISGANVLTF. This chain links TRBV28 with TRBJ2-6; TRBD1 aligns across 7 bases. Unmatched junction bases numbered 8, after V lost 5 bases and J lost 1 base. This CDR3 region has 17 residues. Germline CDR1 and CDR2: MDHEN and SYDVKM.

This clonotype was seen a handful of times. With a much larger clone just one base away, this may be a read error. This CDR3 is missing its conserved last phenylalanine or tryptophan, likely due to a read error. J is TRBJ1-2 and V is TRBV4-1; D possibly corresponds to TRBD1 (6 bases). Per germline, CDR1 MGHRA and CDR2 YSYEKL. The length of the CDR3 is 14 residues. V gave up 2 bases and J gave up 4 bases, with 11 bases separating them. In nucleotides, the CDR3 is TGCGCCAGCAGCCAAAGGACAGCGAGCTATGGCTACACCCTC. Protein product: CASSQRTASYGYTL.

This chain uses TRBV6-6 with TRBJ2-3; D perhaps matches TRBD2 (6 bases). Germline V gene lookup returns CDR1 MNHNY and CDR2 SVGAGI (reference sequence). The V gene lost 7 bases and the J gene lost 4 bases, with 18 bases spanning the gap. This CDR3 is built from 15 residues. CDR3 loop: CASNSGTGDADTQYF. The CDR3 DNA reads TGTGCCAGCAATTCCGGGACTGGGGATGCAGATACGCAGTATTTT.

Notes on this clonotype: The junction shows a germline mismatch at one end, possibly a read error. CDR3 region: CAISSDLGSDTQYF. DNA of the CDR3: TGTGCCATCAGCTCCGATTTGGGATCAGATACGCAGTATTTT. V usage is TRBV5-4 and J usage is TRBJ2-3; D is undetermined. Germline V gene lookup returns CDR1 SGHNT and CDR2 YYREEE (reference sequence). This CDR3 has 14 amino acids.